The rows below give T cell receptor beta chains drawn from one sample of a study of blood T cell repertoires in COVID-19. Some clones are missing from TCRdb's copy, which holds only in-frame ones; the method was immunoSEQ multiplex PCR. The sample lists about 190,000 clones, 86% occurring once. Sequencing was performed on peripheral blood. All receptors derive from a young woman with active or convalescent COVID-19. Both conserved end residues are part of each CDR3. Fields, in order: clone size, V gene, D gene, J gene, CDR3 protein, CDR3 DNA. D genes are given only for firm matches. For some rows the clone size is stated as once, few or many, or as a class when expanded; others skip it.

size: -
V: TRBV13
D: -
J: TRBJ1-1
CDR3: CASSQIHDTEAFF
DNA: TGTGCCAGCAGTCAAATCCATGACACTGAAGCTTTCTTT

size: -
V: TRBV18
D: TRBD1
J: TRBJ1-3
CDR3: CASSPIQGAGGNTIYF
DNA: TGTGCCAGCTCACCTATACAGGGGGCCGGTGGAAACACCATATATTTT

size: -
V: TRBV11-2
D: -
J: TRBJ2-1
CDR3: CASSFSGVFYNEQFF
DNA: TGTGCCAGCAGCTTCTCAGGGGTTTTCTACAATGAGCAGTTCTTC

size: -
V: TRBV4-1
D: -
J: TRBJ2-7
CDR3: CASSQERGYTYEQYF
DNA: TGCGCCAGCAGCCAAGAACGAGGGTATACCTACGAGCAGTACTTC

size: many
V: TRBV23-1
D: TRBD1
J: TRBJ2-1
CDR3: CASSLHRDSTYNEQFF
DNA: TGCGCCAGCAGTCTCCACCGGGACAGTACCTACAATGAGCAGTTCTTC

size: -
V: TRBV6-5
D: TRBD1
J: TRBJ2-5
CDR3: CASRTGLTGETQYF
DNA: TGTGCCAGTAGGACAGGGTTGACGGGAGAGACCCAGTACTTC

size: -
V: TRBV19
D: TRBD1
J: TRBJ1-6
CDR3: CASRRGQGENSPLHF
DNA: TGTGCCAGTAGACGCGGACAGGGTGAAAATTCACCCCTCCACTTT

size: -
V: TRBV28
D: TRBD1
J: TRBJ2-1
CDR3: CASRDRINEQFF
DNA: TGTGCCAGTCGGGACAGGATCAATGAGCAGTTCTTC

size: -
V: TRBV15
D: -
J: TRBJ1-1
CDR3: CATSRPTTENTEAFF
DNA: TGTGCCACCAGCAGACCCACGACAGAGAACACTGAAGCTTTCTTT

size: -
V: TRBV27
D: -
J: TRBJ1-2
CDR3: CASSLISPWKGKSYGYTF
DNA: TGTGCCAGCAGTTTAATATCCCCATGGAAGGGGAAGAGCTATGGCTACACCTTC

size: few
V: TRBV4-2
D: -
J: TRBJ1-2
CDR3: CASSPAVGGRALYGYTF
DNA: TGTGCCAGCAGCCCTGCCGTCGGGGGGCGAGCGTTGTATGGCTACACCTTC

size: -
V: TRBV20-1
D: -
J: TRBJ1-5
CDR3: CSAGQDQPQHF
DNA: TGCAGTGCTGGCCAGGATCAGCCCCAGCATTTT

size: -
V: TRBV6-6
D: -
J: TRBJ1-1
CDR3: CASSLGVTEAFF
DNA: TGTGCCAGCAGTTTAGGGGTCACTGAAGCTTTCTTT

size: -
V: TRBV7-9
D: -
J: TRBJ1-1
CDR3: CASTPWTENTEAFF
DNA: TGTGCCAGCACCCCCTGGACAGAGAACACTGAAGCTTTCTTT

size: -
V: TRBV9
D: -
J: TRBJ2-3
CDR3: CASSVVGQGLGTQYF
DNA: TGTGCCAGCAGCGTAGTTGGGCAGGGATTAGGTACGCAGTATTTT

size: -
V: TRBV19
D: TRBD1
J: TRBJ1-5
CDR3: CASSIVAQGARGQPQHF
DNA: TGTGCCAGTAGTATAGTCGCACAGGGGGCGCGAGGTCAGCCCCAGCATTTT

size: -
V: TRBV4-1
D: TRBD1
J: TRBJ1-1
CDR3: CASTRTGLETEAFF
DNA: TGCGCCAGCACCCGGACAGGGCTCGAGACTGAAGCTTTCTTT

size: -
V: TRBV5-1
D: TRBD1
J: TRBJ1-2
CDR3: CASSEDRDGHGYTF
DNA: TGCGCCAGCAGCGAGGACAGGGATGGGCATGGCTACACCTTC

size: -
V: TRBV7-8
D: -
J: TRBJ1-4
CDR3: CASSPSPGRGANEKLFF
DNA: TGTGCCAGCAGCCCTAGCCCCGGCAGGGGAGCTAATGAAAAACTGTTTTTT

size: -
V: TRBV5-4
D: -
J: TRBJ1-2
CDR3: CASSLASNGYTF
DNA: TGTGCCAGCAGCTTGGCGAGCAATGGCTACACCTTC

size: -
V: TRBV7-2
D: TRBD2
J: TRBJ2-1
CDR3: CASSLASSGAASYNEQFF
DNA: TGTGCCAGCAGCTTAGCGAGTAGCGGGGCGGCCTCCTACAATGAGCAGTTCTTC

size: -
V: TRBV2
D: -
J: TRBJ1-2
CDR3: CASTLTRGATYGYTF
DNA: TGTGCCAGCACCTTAACGCGGGGGGCAACCTATGGCTACACCTTC

size: -
V: TRBV5-1
D: TRBD2
J: TRBJ2-2
CDR3: CASSLEPGDTAGGRTGELFF
DNA: TGCGCCAGCAGCTTGGAACCAGGGGACACAGCGGGAGGGCGTACCGGGGAGCTGTTTTTT

size: -
V: TRBV6-5
D: -
J: TRBJ1-1
CDR3: CASSYSTEINTEAFF
DNA: TGTGCCAGCAGTTACTCGACAGAGATTAACACTGAAGCTTTCTTT

size: -
V: TRBV12-5
D: TRBD1
J: TRBJ1-5
CDR3: CASRAQGGFSNQPQHF
DNA: TGTGCTAGCAGGGCCCAGGGGGGTTTTAGCAATCAGCCCCAGCATTTT

size: -
V: TRBV2
D: -
J: TRBJ1-2
CDR3: CASEDSLLGYTF
DNA: TGTGCCAGCGAAGACAGTCTGTTAGGCTACACCTTC

size: -
V: TRBV5-6
D: -
J: TRBJ1-1
CDR3: CASSLVRSEAFF
DNA: TGTGCCAGCAGCTTGGTCCGGAGTGAAGCTTTCTTT

size: few
V: TRBV5-5
D: TRBD1
J: TRBJ2-7
CDR3: CASRFTGGSEQYF
DNA: TGTGCCAGCAGGTTCACAGGGGGGAGCGAGCAGTACTTC